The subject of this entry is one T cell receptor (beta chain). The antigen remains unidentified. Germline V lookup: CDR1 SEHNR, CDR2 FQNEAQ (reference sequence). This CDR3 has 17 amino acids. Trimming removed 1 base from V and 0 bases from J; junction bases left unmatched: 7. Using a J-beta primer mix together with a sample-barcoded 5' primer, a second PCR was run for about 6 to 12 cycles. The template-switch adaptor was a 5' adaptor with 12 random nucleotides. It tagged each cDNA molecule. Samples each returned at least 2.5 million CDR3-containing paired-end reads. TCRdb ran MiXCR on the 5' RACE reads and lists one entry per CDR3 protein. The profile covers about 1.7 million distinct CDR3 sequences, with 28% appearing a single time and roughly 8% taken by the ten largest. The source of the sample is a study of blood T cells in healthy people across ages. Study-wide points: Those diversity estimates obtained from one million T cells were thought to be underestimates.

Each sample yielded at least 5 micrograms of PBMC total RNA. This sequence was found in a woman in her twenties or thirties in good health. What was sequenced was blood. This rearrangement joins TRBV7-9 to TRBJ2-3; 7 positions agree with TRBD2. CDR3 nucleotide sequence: TGTGCCAGCAGCTTAGGAGTACTAGCGCGCAGCACAGATACGCAGTATTTT. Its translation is CASSLGVLARSTDTQYF. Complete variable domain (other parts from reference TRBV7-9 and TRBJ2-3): DTGVSQNPRHKITKRGQNVTFRCDPISEHNRLYWYRQTLGQGPEFLTYFQNEAQLEKSRLLSDRFSAERPKGSFSTLEIQRTEQGDSAMYLCASSLGVLARSTDTQYFGPGTRLTVL.